Following are 20 T cell receptor beta chains from one sample sequenced in a study of shared clonotypes between healthy human individuals. Assay: immunoSEQ multiplex PCR; the TCRdb copy retains only in-frame clones and omits some. The sample lists about 2.4 million clones; approximately 92% were seen once. Specimen: naive CD4+ T cells sorted from blood. The subset denotes: CD45RA+ positively selected. These receptors all stem from a man in his late teens or twenties in good health.

This chain links TRBV19 with TRBJ2-7; D may correspond to TRBD1 or TRBD2 (5 bases each). This CDR3 comprises 17 residues. Between the trimmed V and J ends, which lost 5 bases and 1 base, there was a span of 21 bases. The germline V gene has CDR1 LNHDA and CDR2 SQIVND (reference sequence). The CDR3 is CASSQSAGTAHSYEQYF. The CDR3 bases are TGTGCCAGTAGTCAATCCGCCGGGACGGCTCATTCCTACGAGCAGTACTTC.

The gene calls are TRBV5-1 and TRBJ1-2; D is unresolved. The CDR3 consists of 15 residues. The ends were cut back, 4 bases at V and 2 bases at J, with 15 bases in the middle. Germline V gives CDR1 SGHRS, CDR2 YFSETQ. The DNA for the CDR3 is TGCGCCAGCAGCGCGGAGGGTGTGGGCAACTATGGCTACACCTTC. This codes for CASSAEGVGNYGYTF.

This chain connects TRBV7-9 to TRBJ2-1; a possible D gene is TRBD2 (6 bases). V was clipped by 6 bases and J by 1 base, with 16 bases between them. Germline V lookup: CDR1 SEHNR, CDR2 FQNEAQ (reference sequence). This CDR3 spans 16 amino acids. CDR3 coding DNA: TGTGCCAGCAGAAAGACCGGGACTCTTTCCTACAATGAGCAGTTCTTC. It yields the protein CASRKTGTLSYNEQFF. Complete variable domain (other parts from reference TRBV7-9 and TRBJ2-1): DTGVSQNPRHKITKRGQNVTFRCDPISEHNRLYWYRQTLGQGPEFLTYFQNEAQLEKSRLLSDRFSAERPKGSFSTLEIQRTEQGDSAMYLCASRKTGTLSYNEQFFGPGTRLTVL.

In this sample, this clone turned up once. The gene calls are TRBV4-1 and TRBJ1-1, with no clear D. The germline gives CDR1 MGHRA, CDR2 YSYEKL. Trimming pared 4 bases from V and 1 base from J, leaving 10 bases between. This CDR3 has 14 residues. CDR3 in amino acids: CASSLSHKNTEAFF. Here the CDR3 DNA reads TGCGCCAGCAGCCTCTCCCACAAGAACACTGAAGCTTTCTTT.

V and J are TRBV6-5 and TRBJ2-7; 7 positions match TRBD2. The ends lost 1 base at V and 1 base at J; junction bases unmatched: 4. From germline, CDR1 is MNHEY and CDR2 SVGAGI. CDR3 size: 15 residues. DNA for the CDR3: TGTGCCAGCAGTTACTGGAAGGGAGGGTCCTACGAGCAGTACTTC. Translated, it gives CASSYWKGGSYEQYF.

The J gene is TRBJ1-6, the V gene TRBV18; TRBD1 aligns across 7 bases. The CDR3 has 15 residues. CDR1 and CDR2 (germline): KGHSH, LQKENI. V was clipped by 6 bases and J by 7 bases; unmatched bases: 9. The CDR3 nucleotides are TGTGCCAGCTCTCACACGACAGGGATCAATTCACCCCTCCACTTT. It codes for CASSHTTGINSPLHF. The entire variable domain, with the rest obtained from reference TRBV18 and TRBJ1-6, is as follows: NAGVMQNPRHLVRRRGQEARLRCSPMKGHSHVYWYRQLPEEGLKFMVYLQKENIIDESGMPKERFSAEFPKEGPSILRIQQVVRGDSAAYFCASSHTTGINSPLHFGNGTRLTVT.

J is TRBJ1-5 and V is TRBV6-1, with D unresolved. The V and J ends lost 6 bases and 0 bases respectively, with 9 bases between them. Germline CDR1 is MNHNS and CDR2 is SASEGT. This CDR3 has 14 residues. The CDR3 is CASSPTVSNQPQHF. The CDR3 coding sequence is TGTGCCAGCAGCCCGACCGTTAGCAATCAGCCCCAGCATTTT.

This chain links TRBV6-1 with TRBJ2-5; D may be TRBD2 (7 bases). V lost 6 bases and J lost 5, with 13 bases in between. This CDR3 contains 13 residues. Germline V CDR1 and CDR2: MNHNS, SASEGT. CDR3 in amino acids: CASRTGGHETQYF. CDR3 bases: TGTGCCAGCAGGACCGGGGGGCATGAGACCCAGTACTTC.

V gene TRBV19 combines with J gene TRBJ2-3; TRBD2 matches 8 bases. CDR1 LNHDA and CDR2 SQIVND come from the germline V gene (reference sequence). With V trimmed by 0 bases and J by 8 bases, 13 bases remained unmatched. The CDR3 is 17 residues long. For the CDR3, the DNA is TGTGCCAGTAGTATAGATCTGGCGGGAGCGGGGGCTTCTACGCAGTATTTT. Protein: CASSIDLAGAGASTQYF. Filled out from reference TRBV19 and TRBJ2-3, the complete variable domain reads DGGITQSPKYLFRKEGQNVTLSCEQNLNHDAMYWYRQDPGQGLRLIYYSQIVNDFQKGDIAEGYSVSREKKESFPLTVTSAQKNPTAFYLCASSIDLAGAGASTQYFGPGTRLTVL.

The chain uses TRBV7-3 and TRBJ1-2, with TRBD1 identical over 9 bases. V was pared by 7 bases and J by 8 bases, with 11 bases of the junction left unmatched. The CDR3 runs 14 residues. Germline lookup yields CDR1 SGHTA and CDR2 FQGTGA. The CDR3 here is CASTKDRGFGGYTF. CDR3 DNA: TGTGCCAGCACCAAGGACAGGGGCTTTGGGGGCTACACCTTC.

The rearrangement uses TRBV28 and TRBJ1-6, with 7 bases fitting TRBD1. V gave up 2 bases and J gave up 18 bases; unmatched junction bases: 13. The CDR3 extends over 14 amino acids. Looked up from germline, CDR1 is MDHEN and CDR2 is SYDVKM. The CDR3: CASSLNGQARFPHF. In DNA form, the CDR3 reads TGTGCCAGCAGTTTAAATGGACAGGCCCGATTCCCCCACTTT.

The chain is built from TRBV7-9 and TRBJ1-1; D is ambiguous. The CDR3 is 10 residues long. Germline values: CDR1 SEHNR, CDR2 FQNEAQ (reference sequence). V was pared by 10 bases and J by 1 base, with 4 bases between. CDR3 residues: CATQNTEAFF. For the CDR3, the DNA is TGTGCCACACAGAACACTGAAGCTTTCTTT.

The chain recombines TRBV30 with TRBJ2-2; TRBD1 is a possible D gene (6 bases). The CDR3 extends over 13 amino acids. CDR1 is GTSNPN, CDR2 SVGIG, per germline (reference sequence). Trimming took 2 bases from V and 6 from J, leaving 10 bases between them. CDR3 loop: CAWSKQGPGELFF. As DNA, the CDR3 is TGTGCCTGGAGTAAACAGGGTCCCGGGGAGCTGTTTTTT.

The genes are TRBV6-4 and TRBJ1-4; D is possibly TRBD1 (5 bases). Trimming shortened V by 2 bases and J by 2 bases, and 12 bases separated the two germline ends. CDR3 size: 16 residues. The germline V gene encodes CDR1 MRHNA and CDR2 SNTAGT. CDR3 DNA sequence: TGTGCCAGCAGTGACGTGGGGGAGGGTACTAATGAAAAACTGTTTTTT. Its protein is CASSDVGEGTNEKLFF.

This sequence joins TRBV30 and TRBJ1-1, with D perhaps matching TRBD1 (5 bases). Germline V gene data show CDR1 as GTSNPN and CDR2 as SVGIG (reference sequence). The V end lost 3 bases, the J end lost 7 bases, and 21 bases lay between the germline ends. CDR3 length: 15 amino acids. CDR3 protein: CAWRTLDTLRGEAFF. The DNA for the CDR3 is TGTGCCTGGAGGACTTTGGACACTCTAAGGGGTGAAGCTTTCTTT. Supplemented by reference TRBV30 and TRBJ1-1, the full variable domain reads SQTIHQWPATLVQPVGSPLSLECTVEGTSNPNLYWYRQAAGRGLQLLFYSVGIGQISSEVPQNLSASRPQDRQFILSSKKLLLSDSGFYLCAWRTLDTLRGEAFFGQGTRLTVV.

The rearrangement joins TRBV30 to TRBJ1-5; TRBD1 is a possible D gene (5 bases). Between the trimmed V and J ends, which lost 3 bases and 6 bases, there was a span of 12 bases. CDR1 is GTSNPN and CDR2 is SVGIG in the germline V gene (reference sequence). The CDR3 covers 13 residues. The CDR3 region has the DNA TGTGCCTGGAGCACCCAGGGTACTCAGCCCCAGCATTTT. Translated: CAWSTQGTQPQHF.

The V and J genes are TRBV6-6 and TRBJ2-3; 8 bases line up with TRBD1. The CDR3 length is 14 residues. V shed 7 bases and J 2 bases; nucleotides not matched to a gene: 5. Germline V gene data show CDR1 as MNHNY and CDR2 as SVGAGI (reference sequence). As DNA, the CDR3 is TGTGCCAGCACCAGGACAGGGAACACAGATACGCAGTATTTT. Amino acid sequence: CASTRTGNTDTQYF.

The genes are TRBV5-1 and TRBJ1-4; a possible D gene is TRBD1 (6 bases). There are 15 residues in the CDR3. Trimming cost V 4 bases and J 2 bases, with 12 bases left between them. Germline V gene lookup returns CDR1 SGHRS and CDR2 YFSETQ. This CDR3 reads CASSLQGYTNEKLFF. DNA of the CDR3: TGCGCCAGCAGCCTGCAGGGGTATACTAATGAAAAACTGTTTTTT.

V gene TRBV11-2 combines with J gene TRBJ1-2; D gene ambiguous. Germline assignment: CDR1 SGHAT and CDR2 FQNNGV. V lost 0 bases and J 2 bases, leaving 10 bases between the germline ends. The CDR3 extends over 15 amino acids. Written as DNA, the CDR3 is TGTGCCAGCAGCTTAGATCCGCTTCAAAACTATGGCTACACCTTC. Its translation is CASSLDPLQNYGYTF.

This chain uses TRBV6-5 with TRBJ1-1; D is possibly TRBD1 (5 bases). Deletions cut 8 bases from V and 4 bases from J, with 8 bases between. This CDR3 is 11 amino acids long. Germline CDR1 reads MNHEY; CDR2 reads SVGAGI. CDR3: CASQGATEAFF. The CDR3 DNA follows: TGTGCCAGCCAAGGGGCCACTGAAGCTTTCTTT.